The clone carrying this TCR beta chain was counted a single time. The antigen remains undetermined. Using immunoSEQ multiplex PCR, the repertoire was profiled, and TCRdb retains in-frame clones only, with some absent. Seen here are hundreds of thousands of clones, around 92% observed once, and the top ten hold roughly 1.5%. This sample stems from a study of Ad26.COV2.S vaccination and SARS-CoV-2 variants. Overall study context: Administration of Ad26.COV2.S was intramuscular, either once or twice 56 days apart.

The V gene lost 0 bases and the J gene lost 3 bases, with 10 bases spanning the gap. This CDR3 contains 15 residues. Germline lookup yields CDR1 SGDLS and CDR2 YYNGEE. Treatment described: around 19 received Ad26.COV2.S at low or high dose, single or two shots; about 5 received placebo; per-sample allocation not given. Collection of samples fell on day 63 after the first vaccine or placebo injection. A Boston adult aged 18-55 years was the donor. The study used a vaccine consisting of an Ad26 vector that expressed Wuhan-strain SARS-CoV-2 spike. The study's findings and limits: Quantification of TCR breadth and depth may have yielded underestimates of total T cell responses.

The source material was peripheral blood, sampled in a trial of Ad26.COV2.S vaccine versus placebo. This chain joins TRBV9 and TRBJ1-3; no reliable D call. This TCR was recovered from a person between 18 and 60 years old who received the Ad26.COV2.S COVID-19 vaccine or a placebo. The CDR3 sequence is CASSVDLGYGNTIYF. The CDR3 bases are TGTGCCAGCAGCGTAGATCTGGGGTATGGAAACACCATATATTTT.